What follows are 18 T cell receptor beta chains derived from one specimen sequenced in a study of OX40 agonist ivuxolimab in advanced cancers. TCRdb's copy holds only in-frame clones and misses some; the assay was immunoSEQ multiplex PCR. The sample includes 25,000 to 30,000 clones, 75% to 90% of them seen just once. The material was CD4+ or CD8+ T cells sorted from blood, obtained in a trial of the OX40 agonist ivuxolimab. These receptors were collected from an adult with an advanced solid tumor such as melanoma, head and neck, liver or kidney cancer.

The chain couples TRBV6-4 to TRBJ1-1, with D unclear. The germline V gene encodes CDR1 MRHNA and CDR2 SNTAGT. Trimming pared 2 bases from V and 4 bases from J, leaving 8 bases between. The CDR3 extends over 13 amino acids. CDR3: CASSDQESTEAFF. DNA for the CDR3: TGTGCCAGCAGTGACCAGGAAAGCACTGAAGCTTTCTTT.

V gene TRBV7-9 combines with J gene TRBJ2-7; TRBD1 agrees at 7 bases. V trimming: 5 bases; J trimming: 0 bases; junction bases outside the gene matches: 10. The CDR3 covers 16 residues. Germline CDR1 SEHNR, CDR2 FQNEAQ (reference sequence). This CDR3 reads CASSPQQGSGSYEQYF. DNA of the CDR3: TGTGCCAGCAGCCCTCAACAGGGGTCGGGCTCCTACGAGCAGTACTTC.

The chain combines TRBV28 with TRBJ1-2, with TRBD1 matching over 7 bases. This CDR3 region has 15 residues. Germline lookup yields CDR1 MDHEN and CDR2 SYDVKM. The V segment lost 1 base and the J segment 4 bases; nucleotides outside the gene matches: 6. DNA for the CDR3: TGTGCCAGCAGTTTATACGAAGGGGGCGCCTATGGCTACACCTTC. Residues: CASSLYEGGAYGYTF.

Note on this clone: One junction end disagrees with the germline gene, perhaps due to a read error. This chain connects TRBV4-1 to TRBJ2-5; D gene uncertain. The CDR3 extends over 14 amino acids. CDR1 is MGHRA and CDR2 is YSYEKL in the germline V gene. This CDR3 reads CASSPPLTKEAQYF. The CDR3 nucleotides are TGCGCCAGCAGCCCCCCCCTCACGAAAGAGGCCCAGTACTTC.

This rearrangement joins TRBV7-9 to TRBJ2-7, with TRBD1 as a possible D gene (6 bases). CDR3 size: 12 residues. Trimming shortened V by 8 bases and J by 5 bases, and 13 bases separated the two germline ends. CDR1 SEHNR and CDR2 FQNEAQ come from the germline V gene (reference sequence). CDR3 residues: CASSISGDEQYF. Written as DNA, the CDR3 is TGTGCCAGCTCTATCTCAGGGGACGAGCAGTACTTC.

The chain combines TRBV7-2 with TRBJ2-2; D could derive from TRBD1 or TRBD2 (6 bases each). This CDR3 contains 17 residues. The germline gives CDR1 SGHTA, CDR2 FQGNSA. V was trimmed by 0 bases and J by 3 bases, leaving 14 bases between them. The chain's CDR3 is CASSLARSRGDTGELFF. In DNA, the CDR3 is TGTGCCAGCAGCTTAGCAAGGTCGAGGGGGGACACCGGGGAGCTGTTTTTT.

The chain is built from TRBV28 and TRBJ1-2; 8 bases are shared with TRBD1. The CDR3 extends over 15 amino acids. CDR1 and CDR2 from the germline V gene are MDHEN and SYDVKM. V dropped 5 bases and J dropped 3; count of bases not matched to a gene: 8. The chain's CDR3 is CASSPQGATHYGYTF. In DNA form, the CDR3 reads TGTGCCAGCAGTCCCCAGGGGGCGACCCACTATGGCTACACCTTC.

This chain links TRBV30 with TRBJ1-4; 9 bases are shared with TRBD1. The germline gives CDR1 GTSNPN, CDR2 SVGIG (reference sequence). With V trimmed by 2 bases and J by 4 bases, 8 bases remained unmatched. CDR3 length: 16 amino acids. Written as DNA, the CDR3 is TGTGCCTGGAGTTCTCCAGACAGGGGGATTAATGAAAAACTGTTTTTT. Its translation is CAWSSPDRGINEKLFF. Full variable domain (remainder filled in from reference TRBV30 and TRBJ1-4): SQTIHQWPATLVQPVGSPLSLECTVEGTSNPNLYWYRQAAGRGLQLLFYSVGIGQISSEVPQNLSASRPQDRQFILSSKKLLLSDSGFYLCAWSSPDRGINEKLFFGSGTQLSVL.

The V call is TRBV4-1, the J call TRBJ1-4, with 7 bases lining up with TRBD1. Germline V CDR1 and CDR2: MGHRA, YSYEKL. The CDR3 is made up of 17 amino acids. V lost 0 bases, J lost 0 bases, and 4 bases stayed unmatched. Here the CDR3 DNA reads TGCGCCAGCAGCCAAGAAACAGGGGCGCCAACTAATGAAAAACTGTTTTTT. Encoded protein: CASSQETGAPTNEKLFF.

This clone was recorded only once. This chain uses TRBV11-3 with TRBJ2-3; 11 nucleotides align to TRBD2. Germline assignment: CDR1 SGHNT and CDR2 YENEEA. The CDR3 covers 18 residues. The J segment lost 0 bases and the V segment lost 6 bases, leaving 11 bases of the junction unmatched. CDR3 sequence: CASSVTGTSGPSTDTQYF. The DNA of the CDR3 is TGTGCCAGCAGTGTAACCGGGACTAGCGGTCCTAGCACAGATACGCAGTATTTT.

The CDR3 bases are TGTGCCAGCAGCCTAGGGAATTATTACGAGCAGTACTTC. It yields the protein CASSLGNYYEQYF. The chain is built from TRBV7-2 and TRBJ2-7; D unclear. The V end lost 5 bases, the J end lost 4 bases, and 12 bases lay between the germline ends. The germline V gene has CDR1 SGHTA and CDR2 FQGNSA. This CDR3 comprises 13 residues.

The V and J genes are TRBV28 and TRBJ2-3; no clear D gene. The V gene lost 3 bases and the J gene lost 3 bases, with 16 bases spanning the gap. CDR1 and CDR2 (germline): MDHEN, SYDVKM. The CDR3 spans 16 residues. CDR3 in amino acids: CASSFFSLSGTDTQYF. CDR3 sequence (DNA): TGTGCCAGCAGTTTCTTCAGCCTAAGTGGAACAGATACGCAGTATTTT.

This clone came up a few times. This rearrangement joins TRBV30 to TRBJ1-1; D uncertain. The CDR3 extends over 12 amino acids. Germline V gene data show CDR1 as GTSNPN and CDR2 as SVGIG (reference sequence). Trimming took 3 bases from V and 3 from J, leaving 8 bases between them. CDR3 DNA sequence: TGTGCCTGGAGCCTAGAGGACACTGAAGCTTTCTTT. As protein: CAWSLEDTEAFF.

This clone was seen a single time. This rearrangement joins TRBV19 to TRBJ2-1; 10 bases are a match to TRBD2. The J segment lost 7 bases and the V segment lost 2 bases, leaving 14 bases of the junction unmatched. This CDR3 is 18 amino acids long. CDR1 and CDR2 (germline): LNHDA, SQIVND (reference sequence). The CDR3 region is CASSIIEWALAGDNEQFF. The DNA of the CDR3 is TGTGCCAGTAGTATAATTGAGTGGGCTCTAGCGGGGGATAATGAGCAGTTCTTC.

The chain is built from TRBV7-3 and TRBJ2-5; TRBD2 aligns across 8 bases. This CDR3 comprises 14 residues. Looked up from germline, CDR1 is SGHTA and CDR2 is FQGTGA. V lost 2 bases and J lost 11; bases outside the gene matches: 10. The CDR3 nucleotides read TGTGCCAGCAGCTTAGGCGGGGGGTCGGACATACAGTACTTC. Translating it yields CASSLGGGSDIQYF.

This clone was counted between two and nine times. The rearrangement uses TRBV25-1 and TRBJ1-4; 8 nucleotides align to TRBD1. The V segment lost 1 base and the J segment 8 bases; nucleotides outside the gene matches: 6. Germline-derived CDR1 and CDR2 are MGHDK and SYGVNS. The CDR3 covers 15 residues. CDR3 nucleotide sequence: TGTGCCAGCAGTGAATGGGACAGGACCGCCGAAAAACTGTTTTTT. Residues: CASSEWDRTAEKLFF.

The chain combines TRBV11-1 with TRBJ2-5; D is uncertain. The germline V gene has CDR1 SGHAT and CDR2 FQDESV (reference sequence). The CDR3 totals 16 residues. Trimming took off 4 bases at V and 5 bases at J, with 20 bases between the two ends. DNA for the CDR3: TGTGCCAGCAGCTCCTTTACACCCACCTCCCGCGAGACCCAGTACTTC. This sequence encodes CASSSFTPTSRETQYF.

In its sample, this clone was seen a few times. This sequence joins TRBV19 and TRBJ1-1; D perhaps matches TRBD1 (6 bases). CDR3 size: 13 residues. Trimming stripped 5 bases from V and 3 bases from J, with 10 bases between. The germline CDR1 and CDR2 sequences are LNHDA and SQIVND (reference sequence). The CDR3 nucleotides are TGTGCCAGTAGTCCGGACAGTTACACTGAAGCTTTCTTT. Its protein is CASSPDSYTEAFF.